A selection of T cell receptor beta chains follows, all from one sample in a study of identical twins. Via MiXCR, TCRdb re-called the 5' RACE reads, giving one row per CDR3 protein. The sample records about 700,000 distinct CDR3 sequences, less than 10% being singletons. This same sample was also taken into another study, of yellow fever vaccine responses in identical twins.

Sequenced sample: PBMCs. The source is a woman under 30 in good health. Both conserved end residues are part of each CDR3. A D gene is named only where the DNA matches it firmly. Size values are once, few and many counts, or a class for expanded clones, and some rows have none.

>15|TRBJ2-1|TRBV6-1|.|TRBD1
TGTGCCAGCAGCCTGGGACAGCTCCTGTTCAATGAGCAGTTCTTC
CASSLGQLLFNEQFF
>14|TRBJ1-1|TRBV6-1|.|.
TGTGCCAGCAGTATTTGGGGTCTCGGCACTGAAGCTTTCTTT
CASSIWGLGTEAFF
>14|TRBJ1-2|TRBV28|few|.
TGTGCCAGCAGTTTAAGAGGCGCCGAGGGGGGCTACACCTTC
CASSLRGAEGGYTF
>11|TRBJ2-5|TRBV7-6|.|.
TGTGCCAGCAGCCCCCACGAGACCCAGTACTTC
CASSPHETQYF
>13|TRBJ2-3|TRBV7-3|many|.
TGTGCCAGCAGCTCAGGGACAATAGCCACCCAGTATTTT
CASSSGTIATQYF
>15|TRBJ2-7|TRBV6-5|.|TRBD1
TGTGCCAGCAGTTCCGTTGGACAGGGGGCTTTAGAGCAGTACTTC
CASSSVGQGALEQYF
>16|TRBJ2-7|TRBV7-9|few|.
TGTGCCAGCAGCTTGCACGAGAGCAAAAGCACCTACGAGCAGTACTTC
CASSLHESKSTYEQYF
>17|TRBJ2-1|TRBV9|few|.
TGTGCCAGCAGCGCTACCGGGATCAAGGGGGGGTACAATGAGCAGTTCTTC
CASSATGIKGGYNEQFF
>16|TRBJ2-3|TRBV12-3/TRBV12-4|many|TRBD2
TGTGCCAGCAGTTTGCTGCCAAGCGGGGTTTCAGATACGCAGTATTTT
CASSLLPSGVSDTQYF
>16|TRBJ2-1|TRBV12-3/TRBV12-4|.|TRBD2
TGTGCCAGCAGGAACTCACTAGCGGTATCCTACAATGAGCAGTTCTTC
CASRNSLAVSYNEQFF
>13|TRBJ2-7|TRBV6-1|.|.
TGTGCCAGCACCAAGGGACTGAACTACGAGCAGTACTTC
CASTKGLNYEQYF
>12|TRBJ2-7|TRBV29-1|many|TRBD1
TGCAGCGTCCGCGGACAGGGCTACGAGCAGTACTTC
CSVRGQGYEQYF
>14|TRBJ2-7|TRBV6-2/TRBV6-3|.|.
TGTGCCAGCAGTTACAGCCAGGCGAACTACGAGCAGTACTTC
CASSYSQANYEQYF
>17|TRBJ2-3|TRBV2|.|TRBD2
TGTGCCAGCAGTCCTTCCCGACTAGCGGATTACACAGATACGCAGTATTTT
CASSPSRLADYTDTQYF
>14|TRBJ2-7|TRBV12-3/TRBV12-4|many|.
TGTGCCAGCAGTGACAGGACCCGATCCTACGAGCAGTACTTC
CASSDRTRSYEQYF
>15|TRBJ2-7|TRBV18|few|TRBD1
TGTGCCAGCTCACCCCGCTGGGACAGCGGCTGGGAGCAGTACTTC
CASSPRWDSGWEQYF
>12|TRBJ2-1|TRBV6-1|.|.
TGTGCCAGCAGGCCGCCGGGCAATGAGCAGTTCTTC
CASRPPGNEQFF
>16|TRBJ1-3|TRBV2|many|.
TGTGCCAGCATGATATTCTCGACAGACGATGGAAACACCATATATTTT
CASMIFSTDDGNTIYF
>14|TRBJ2-7|TRBV20-1|many|TRBD2
TGCAGTGCGCTACTAGCGGAACCTACCTACGAGCAGTACTTC
CSALLAEPTYEQYF
>14|TRBJ2-7|TRBV4-2|many|.
TGTGCCAGCAGCCAAGTGGACGGCTCCTACGAGCAGTACTTC
CASSQVDGSYEQYF
>17|TRBJ2-3|TRBV29-1|.|TRBD2
TGCAGCGTTGACCCAGTCCGACTAGCGGGATTCACAGATACGCAGTATTTT
CSVDPVRLAGFTDTQYF
>17|TRBJ2-1|TRBV29-1|many|TRBD2
TGCAGCGGGAAAAGGGCTAGCGGCCCCGGCGCCCACAATGAGCAGTTCTTC
CSGKRASGPGAHNEQFF
>15|TRBJ2-7|TRBV2|.|TRBD2
TGTGCCAGTCGAAGGACTAGCGGGAGAAAAAACGAGCAGTACTTC
CASRRTSGRKNEQYF
>15|TRBJ1-2|TRBV3-1|few|TRBD1
TGTGCCAGCAGCCCAAGGGGGCGAATTTCCTATGGCTACACCTTC
CASSPRGRISYGYTF
>11|TRBJ2-2|TRBV29-1|.|.
TGCAGCGTTGAAGAATCGGAGGGGCTGTTTTTT
CSVEESEGLFF
>15|TRBJ2-3|TRBV2|once|.
TGTGCCAGCAGTGGGGAAGGAACTAGCACAGATACGCAGTATTTT
CASSGEGTSTDTQYF
>13|TRBJ2-4|TRBV29-1|many|.
TGCAGCGTTGCCGGGGTAGCCAAAAACATTCAGTACTTC
CSVAGVAKNIQYF
>18|TRBJ1-1|TRBV6-5|.|.
TGTGCCAGCAGTTACAGGTGGGGATCGGGTCGTCTGGACACTGAAGCTTTCTTT
CASSYRWGSGRLDTEAFF
>17|TRBJ2-2|TRBV7-6|many|TRBD2
TGTGCCAGCAGCCCCCGGGGGGGGGGAATGAACACCGGGGAGCTGTTTTTT
CASSPRGGGMNTGELFF
>16|TRBJ2-1|TRBV20-1|.|.
TGCAGTGCTAGAAATCTGTGGGACGGGACATACAATGAGCAGTTCTTC
CSARNLWDGTYNEQFF
>15|TRBJ2-1|TRBV4-1|few|.
TGCGCCAGCAGCCAAATAGACAGCTCCTACAATGAGCAGTTCTTC
CASSQIDSSYNEQFF
>15|TRBJ1-2|TRBV6-1|.|TRBD1
TGTGCCAGCAGATTCAGACAGGGGACGGATTATAGCTACACCTTC
CASRFRQGTDYSYTF
>14|TRBJ2-1|TRBV4-2|.|.
TGTGCCAGCAGCCAAGATCTCGAGAACAATGAGCAGTTCTTC
CASSQDLENNEQFF
>14|TRBJ1-2|TRBV7-8|few|TRBD1
TGTGCCAGCAGCCTAACAGGGGATGCCTATGGCTACACCTTC
CASSLTGDAYGYTF
>17|TRBJ1-6|TRBV20-1|.|.
TGCAGTGCTAGAGATAGGGCGGATAGCTCCTATAATTCACCCCTCCACTTT
CSARDRADSSYNSPLHF
>15|TRBJ2-7|TRBV12-3/TRBV12-4|few|TRBD1
TGTGCCAGCAGTTATCAGGGGGCAAGCTCCTACGAGCAGTACTTC
CASSYQGASSYEQYF
>13|TRBJ1-1|TRBV19|few|.
TGTGCCAGTAGTATTGAGTTAAACACTGAAGCTTTCTTT
CASSIELNTEAFF
>19|TRBJ2-7|TRBV18|few|TRBD1
TGTGCCAGCTCACCACCCAACAGGGGACGGGAACAAAAGATCTACGAGCAGTACTTC
CASSPPNRGREQKIYEQYF
>15|TRBJ2-7|TRBV4-3|many|.
TGCGCCAGCAGCCAAGGGGGGACCTCCGCGGGCGAGCAGTACTTC
CASSQGGTSAGEQYF
>14|TRBJ2-2|TRBV7-2|.|.
TGTGCCAGCAAAACGATGGGAGTTACCGGGGAGCTGTTTTTT
CASKTMGVTGELFF
>14|TRBJ2-3|TRBV5-8|.|.
TGTGCCAGCAGCTTGAGGGGGAGTTGGGATACGCAGTATTTT
CASSLRGSWDTQYF
>14|TRBJ2-1|TRBV19|.|TRBD2
TGTGCCAGTAGTATCGGGGGGGTCGACAATGAGCAGTTCTTC
CASSIGGVDNEQFF
>15|TRBJ2-2|TRBV7-2|.|TRBD2
TGTGCCAGCAGCCAACTAGCGGGAGTTACCGGGGAGCTGTTTTTT
CASSQLAGVTGELFF
>15|TRBJ2-7|TRBV9|many|TRBD1
TGTGCCAGCAGCGTAAGGACAGGGACCTCGGACGAGCAGTACTTC
CASSVRTGTSDEQYF
>14|TRBJ2-3|TRBV9|.|.
TGTGCCAGCAGCGTATCTACTAGCACAGATACGCAGTATTTT
CASSVSTSTDTQYF
>15|TRBJ2-3|TRBV9|few|.
TGTGCCAGCAGCGTAGATGGGCGACCCACAGATACGCAGTATTTT
CASSVDGRPTDTQYF
>17|TRBJ2-2|TRBV4-3|.|TRBD2
TGCGCCAGCAGCCAACTGGGACTAGCGGCGAACACCGGGGAGCTGTTTTTT
CASSQLGLAANTGELFF
>14|TRBJ2-1|TRBV7-9|many|.
TGTGCCAGCAGCTCTGGCCCGGTTTACAATGAGCAGTTCTTC
CASSSGPVYNEQFF
>15|TRBJ2-4|TRBV30|few|.
TGTGCCTGGAGTGTACCGAGCATAGCCAAAAACATCCAGTACTTC
CAWSVPSIAKNIQYF
>14|TRBJ2-2|TRBV4-1|few|.
TGCGCCAGCAGCCAAGTGCTTAACACCGGGGAGCTGTTTTTT
CASSQVLNTGELFF
>17|TRBJ1-1|TRBV6-2/TRBV6-3|.|.
TGTGCCAGCAGCCCTGGTAGGTGGAAGCCGAACCACACTGAAGCTTTCTTT
CASSPGRWKPNHTEAFF
>13|TRBJ1-3|TRBV29-1|few|.
TGCAGCGTTTGGCCAGAGGGTGGAAACACCATATATTTT
CSVWPEGGNTIYF
>14|TRBJ1-1|TRBV12-3/TRBV12-4|many|.
TGTGCCAGCAGCGATTCGACAGGGAACACTGAAGCTTTCTTT
CASSDSTGNTEAFF
>14|TRBJ2-7|TRBV5-1|few|TRBD1
TGCGCCAGCAGCGCCGGGACAGGCTCCCACGAGCAGTACTTC
CASSAGTGSHEQYF
>12|TRBJ2-1|TRBV30|.|TRBD2
TGTGCCTGGAGTGTAACAGCGGGAGAGCAGTTCTTC
CAWSVTAGEQFF
>12|TRBJ2-5|TRBV5-6|few|.
TGTGCCAGCAGCTGGACCAAGGAGACCCAGTACTTC
CASSWTKETQYF
>12|TRBJ1-5|TRBV12-3/TRBV12-4|.|.
TGTGCCAGCACCCACTGGGGCCAGCCCCAGCATTTT
CASTHWGQPQHF
>12|TRBJ2-3|TRBV7-2|few|.
TGTGCCAGCAGCCCTGTACCAGATACGCAGTATTTT
CASSPVPDTQYF
>13|TRBJ1-3|TRBV6-5|.|.
TGTGCCAGCAGTTACTCAGGGACCCACACCATATATTTT
CASSYSGTHTIYF